This T cell receptor (beta chain) was found in a study of blood T cell repertoires in COVID-19. Overall study context: There were acute and convalescent COVID-19 samples, and they came from the United States, Italy and Spain. T cells, B-cell-depleted T cells, or PBMCs supplied cDNA or gDNA.

As originally analysed: It was from reference gene primer amplification that nucleated cell counts were estimated. Produced via immunoSEQ multiplex PCR; TCRdb's table is partial and in-frame only. V and J calls plus clone size are reproduced from that table; the DNA served to infer D and trimming. The repertoire has over 60,000 clones, roughly 79% of them found once; the top ten carry approximately 30%. The sequencing input was peripheral blood. The sequence was collected from a human donor in a cohort sampled during active COVID-19.

The CDR3 coding sequence is TGTGCCAGCAGCTTGGAGGGAGGCAATTCACCCCTCCACTTT. Protein sequence: CASSLEGGNSPLHF. The chain is built from TRBV5-8 and TRBJ1-6; D is unclear. Germline V CDR1 and CDR2: SGHTS, YDEGEE. The V and J ends lost 0 bases and 7 bases respectively, with 8 bases between them. This CDR3 comprises 14 residues.